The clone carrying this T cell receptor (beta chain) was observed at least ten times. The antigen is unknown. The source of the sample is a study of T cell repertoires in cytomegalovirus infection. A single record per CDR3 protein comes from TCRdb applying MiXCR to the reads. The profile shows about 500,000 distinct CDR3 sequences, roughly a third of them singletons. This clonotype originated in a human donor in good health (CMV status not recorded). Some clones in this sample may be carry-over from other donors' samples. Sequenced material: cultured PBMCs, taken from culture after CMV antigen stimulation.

The CDR3 DNA is TGTGCCAGCAGCTTAGAGGGACGGGTCTACGAGCAGTACTTC. Its translation: CASSLEGRVYEQYF. V usage is TRBV7-2 and J usage is TRBJ2-7, with D possibly being TRBD1 or TRBD2 (5 bases each). Per germline, CDR1 SGHTA and CDR2 FQGNSA. There are 14 residues in the CDR3. V was clipped by 1 base and J by 3 bases, with 10 bases between them. Variable domain in full (rest from reference TRBV7-2 and TRBJ2-7): GAGVSQSPSNKVTEKGKDVELRCDPISGHTALYWYRQSLGQGLEFLIYFQGNSAPDKSGLPSDRFSAERTGGSVSTLTIQRTQQEDSAVYLCASSLEGRVYEQYFGPGTRLTVT.